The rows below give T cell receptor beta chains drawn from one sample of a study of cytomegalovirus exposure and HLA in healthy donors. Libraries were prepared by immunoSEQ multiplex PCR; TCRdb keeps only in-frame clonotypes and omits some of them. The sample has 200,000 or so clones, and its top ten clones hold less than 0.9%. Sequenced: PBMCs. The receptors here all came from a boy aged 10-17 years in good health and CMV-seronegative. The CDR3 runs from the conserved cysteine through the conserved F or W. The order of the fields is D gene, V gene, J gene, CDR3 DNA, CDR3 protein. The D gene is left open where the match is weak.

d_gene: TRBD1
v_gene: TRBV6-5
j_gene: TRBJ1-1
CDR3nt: TGTGCCAGCAGACGAACAGGGGAAGGAGCTTTCTTT
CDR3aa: CASRRTGEGAFF

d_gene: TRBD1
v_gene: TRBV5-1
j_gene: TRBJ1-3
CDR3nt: TGCGCCAGCAGCCTTGACAGGGCTGGAAACACCATATATTTT
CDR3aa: CASSLDRAGNTIYF

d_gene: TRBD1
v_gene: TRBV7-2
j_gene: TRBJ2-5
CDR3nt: TGTGCCAGCAGCTTACTGGGGACAGGCCAAGAGACCCAGTACTTC
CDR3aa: CASSLLGTGQETQYF

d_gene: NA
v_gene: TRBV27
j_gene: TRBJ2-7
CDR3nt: TGTGCCAGCAGTAAACAGGGTTTTTACGAGCAGTACTTC
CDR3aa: CASSKQGFYEQYF

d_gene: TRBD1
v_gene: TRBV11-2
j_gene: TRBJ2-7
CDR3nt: TGTGCCAGCAGCTCAGGACAGGGATCCTACGAGCAGTACTTC
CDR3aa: CASSSGQGSYEQYF

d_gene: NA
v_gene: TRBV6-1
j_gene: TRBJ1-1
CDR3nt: TGTGCCAGCAACCAAGGATCGGGGTTGTACACTGAAGCTTTCTTT
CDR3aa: CASNQGSGLYTEAFF

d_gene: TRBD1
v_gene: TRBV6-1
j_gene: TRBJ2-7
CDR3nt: TGTGCCAGCAGGGCGACAGGGGGCTATCCCCACGAGCAGTACTTC
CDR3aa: CASRATGGYPHEQYF

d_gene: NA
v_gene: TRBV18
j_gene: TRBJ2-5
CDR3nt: TGTGCCAGCTCACCAGGGTTGGGGGCGATCCAAGAGACCCAGTACTTC
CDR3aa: CASSPGLGAIQETQYF

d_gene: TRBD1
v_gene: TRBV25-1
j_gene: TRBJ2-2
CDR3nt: TGTGCCAGCACAGGGGGCACCCGGGAGCTGTTTTTT
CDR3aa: CASTGGTRELFF

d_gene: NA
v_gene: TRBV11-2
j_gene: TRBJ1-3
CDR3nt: TGTGCCAGCAGCTTACCGGGACTCAGAAGGCTGGTCTCTGGAAACACCATATATTTT
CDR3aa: CASSLPGLRRLVSGNTIYF

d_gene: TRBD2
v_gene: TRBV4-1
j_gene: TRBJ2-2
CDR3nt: TGCGCCAGCAGCCAAGGACTAGCTCTCGGTACCGGGGAGCTGTTTTTT
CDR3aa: CASSQGLALGTGELFF

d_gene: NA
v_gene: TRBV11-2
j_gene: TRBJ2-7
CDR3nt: TGTGCCAGCAGCCTACGGACTGACGAGCAGTACTTC
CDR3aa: CASSLRTDEQYF

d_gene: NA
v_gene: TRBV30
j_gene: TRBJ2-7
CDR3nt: TGTGCCTGGAGTGGGTATTTGGGGGACTACGAGCAGTACTTC
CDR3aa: CAWSGYLGDYEQYF

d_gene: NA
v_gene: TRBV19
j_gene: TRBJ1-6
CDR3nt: TGTGCCAGTAGTATAATTTCCGGGGGGAAATCACCCCTCCACTTT
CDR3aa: CASSIISGGKSPLHF

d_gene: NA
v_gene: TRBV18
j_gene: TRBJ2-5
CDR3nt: TGTGCCAGCTCACCCGAGGAGACCCAGTACTTC
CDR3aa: CASSPEETQYF

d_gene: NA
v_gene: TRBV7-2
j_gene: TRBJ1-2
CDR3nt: TGTGCCAGCAGCTTAGGGACAGAGAGGGCGGCTATCTACACCTTC
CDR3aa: CASSLGTERAAIYTF

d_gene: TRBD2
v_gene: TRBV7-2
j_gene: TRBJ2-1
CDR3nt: TGTGCCAGCAGCAACGCGCTAGCGGGTGAGCAGTTCTTC
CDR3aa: CASSNALAGEQFF

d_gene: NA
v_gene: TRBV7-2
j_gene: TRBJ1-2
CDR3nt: TGTGCCAGCAGGATAGGTGCGGGCTTAGGCTACACCTTC
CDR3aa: CASRIGAGLGYTF

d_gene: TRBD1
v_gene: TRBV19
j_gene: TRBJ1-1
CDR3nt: TGTGCCAGTAGTTACTACAGGGGTCGGGAGAACACTGAAGCTTTCTTT
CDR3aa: CASSYYRGRENTEAFF

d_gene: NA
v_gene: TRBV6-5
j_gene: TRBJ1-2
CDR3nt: TGTGCCAGCAGTTACGCCCAGCCGAGGCTCAACTATGGCTACACCTTC
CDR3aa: CASSYAQPRLNYGYTF

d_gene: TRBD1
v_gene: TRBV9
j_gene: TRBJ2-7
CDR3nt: TGTGCCAGCAGCGTAGGGCAGGGGGCAACCTACGAGCAGTACTTC
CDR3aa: CASSVGQGATYEQYF

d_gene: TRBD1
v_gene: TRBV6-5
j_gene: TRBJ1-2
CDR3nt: TGTGCCAGCAGCCCCAGACAGGGCGAATATGGCTACACCTTC
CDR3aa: CASSPRQGEYGYTF

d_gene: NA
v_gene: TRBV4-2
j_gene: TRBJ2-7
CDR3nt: TGTGCCAGCAGCCAAGTGGAGGGGACCTCCTACGAGCAGTACTTC
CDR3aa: CASSQVEGTSYEQYF

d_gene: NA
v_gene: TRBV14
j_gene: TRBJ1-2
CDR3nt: TGTGCCAGCAGCCAAGATCGGCAGGGGAGTGGTGGCTACACCTTC
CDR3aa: CASSQDRQGSGGYTF

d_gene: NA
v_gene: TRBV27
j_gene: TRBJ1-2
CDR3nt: TGTGCCAGCAGTCTTTCCCCTACAGGGTTGGCCTATGGCTACACCTTC
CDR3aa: CASSLSPTGLAYGYTF

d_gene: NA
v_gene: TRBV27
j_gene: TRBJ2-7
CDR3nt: TGTGCCAGCAGTTTTACCGGGGCCTACGAGCAGTACTTC
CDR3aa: CASSFTGAYEQYF

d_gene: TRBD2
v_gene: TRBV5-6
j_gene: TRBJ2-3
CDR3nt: TGTGCCAGCAGATTTGGGGAGGGGACGCAGTATTTT
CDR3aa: CASRFGEGTQYF

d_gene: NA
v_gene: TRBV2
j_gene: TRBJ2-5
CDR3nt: TGTGCCAGCAGTCCAAGGGCGGGGGCATTCCAAGAGACCCAGTACTTC
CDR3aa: CASSPRAGAFQETQYF

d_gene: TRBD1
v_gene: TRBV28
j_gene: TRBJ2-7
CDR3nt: TGTGCCAGCACCTCCGGGACAGGGTACTACGAGCAGTACTTC
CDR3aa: CASTSGTGYYEQYF

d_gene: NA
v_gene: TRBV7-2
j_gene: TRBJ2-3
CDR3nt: TGTGCCAGCAGCTGGAAAGTAGCTAGCGAACTGACGCAGTATTTT
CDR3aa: CASSWKVASELTQYF

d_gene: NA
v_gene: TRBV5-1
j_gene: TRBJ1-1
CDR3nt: TGCGCCAGCAGCTTGTCGGACTTGAACACTGAAGCTTTCTTT
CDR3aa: CASSLSDLNTEAFF

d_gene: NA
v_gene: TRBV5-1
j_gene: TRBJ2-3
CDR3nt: TGCGCCAGCAGCTTGGTTCACAGGGTGGCAGATACGCAGTATTTT
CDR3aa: CASSLVHRVADTQYF

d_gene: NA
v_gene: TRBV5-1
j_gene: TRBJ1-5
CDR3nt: TGCGCCAGCAGCTTGGGGCCGGGAGGCAGCAATCAGCCCCAGCATTTT
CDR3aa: CASSLGPGGSNQPQHF

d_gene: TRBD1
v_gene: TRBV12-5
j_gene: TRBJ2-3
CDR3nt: TGTGCTAGTGGCCATCTCGACAGGGACCACACAGATACGCAGTATTTT
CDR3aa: CASGHLDRDHTDTQYF

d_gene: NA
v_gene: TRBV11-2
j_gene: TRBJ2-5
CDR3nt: TGTGCCAGCAGCTTGGTCGTCCGGGGGTGGGAGACCCAGTACTTC
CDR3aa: CASSLVVRGWETQYF

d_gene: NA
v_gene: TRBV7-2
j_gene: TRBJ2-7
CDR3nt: TGTGCCAGCAGCTTTACCCCTGGACAGCCCGGCGAGCAGTACTTC
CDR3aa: CASSFTPGQPGEQYF

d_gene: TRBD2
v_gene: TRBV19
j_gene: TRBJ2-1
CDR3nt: TGTGCCAGCGGGGGGTACTATGAGCAGTTCTTC
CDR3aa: CASGGYYEQFF

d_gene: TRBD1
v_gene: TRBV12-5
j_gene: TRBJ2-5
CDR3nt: TGTGCTAGTGGCCCTGGACAGGGGAGTGGGACCCAGTACTTC
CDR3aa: CASGPGQGSGTQYF

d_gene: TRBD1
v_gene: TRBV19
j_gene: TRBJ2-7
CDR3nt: TGTGCCAGTAGTATAGGACAGGGCAACGAGCAGTACTTC
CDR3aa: CASSIGQGNEQYF

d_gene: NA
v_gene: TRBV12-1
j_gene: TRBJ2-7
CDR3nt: TGTGCCAGCAGCCACGATCATCAGCTAGCGGGGGCCAAAAGGTACGAGCAGTACTTC
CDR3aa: CASSHDHQLAGAKRYEQYF

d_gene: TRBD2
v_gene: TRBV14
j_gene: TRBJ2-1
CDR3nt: TGTGCCAGCAGCCGAATAGCGGGGCGCCAGTACAATGAGCAGTTCTTC
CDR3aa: CASSRIAGRQYNEQFF